Given below is one T cell receptor (beta chain) in context. The antigen is unknown. V was clipped by 3 bases and J by 7 bases; unmatched bases: 9. The CDR3 contains 15 residues. CDR1 GTSNPN and CDR2 SVGIG come from the germline V gene (reference sequence). The data were produced by immunoSEQ multiplex PCR, yet TCRdb's version contains in-frame clones alone and is incomplete. In the table there are about 59,000 clones, about four fifths of which are singletons. The sample belongs to a study of T cells in tumors after PD-1 blockade. Study-level information: Patients received pembrolizumab 200 mg every 3 weeks or cemiplimab 350 mg every 2 weeks. During anti-PD-1 treatment, some patients continued daily vismodegib 150 mg. Blood samples averaged roughly 110,000 templates (range about 21,000-260,000) and 36,000 or so unique clonotypes. Study-level findings and limits: Some novel exhausted tumor clones appeared in pre-treatment blood, suggesting peripheral recruitment.

The source material was PBMCs, sampled before anti-PD-1 treatment. The chain joins TRBV30 to TRBJ1-6; 7 nucleotides agree with TRBD1. This clonotype originated in a human donor with basal cell carcinoma. The DNA of the CDR3 is TGTGCCTGGAGCGACGGCGGCAGGGGGAATTCACCCCTCCACTTT. This sequence encodes CAWSDGGRGNSPLHF.